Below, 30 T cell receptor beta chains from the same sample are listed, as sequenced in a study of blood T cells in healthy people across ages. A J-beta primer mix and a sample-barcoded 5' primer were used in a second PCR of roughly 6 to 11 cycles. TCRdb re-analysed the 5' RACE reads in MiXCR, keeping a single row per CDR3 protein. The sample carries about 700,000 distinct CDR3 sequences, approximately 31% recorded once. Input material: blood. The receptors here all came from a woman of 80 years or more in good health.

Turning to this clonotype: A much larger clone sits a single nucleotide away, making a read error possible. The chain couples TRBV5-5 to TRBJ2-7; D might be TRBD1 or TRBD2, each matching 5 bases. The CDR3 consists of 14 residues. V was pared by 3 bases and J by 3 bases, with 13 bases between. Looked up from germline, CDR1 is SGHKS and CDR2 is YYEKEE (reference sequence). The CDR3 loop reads CASSWGTVVYEQYF. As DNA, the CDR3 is TGTGCCAGCAGCTGGGGGACGGTAGTCTACGAGCAGTACTTC.

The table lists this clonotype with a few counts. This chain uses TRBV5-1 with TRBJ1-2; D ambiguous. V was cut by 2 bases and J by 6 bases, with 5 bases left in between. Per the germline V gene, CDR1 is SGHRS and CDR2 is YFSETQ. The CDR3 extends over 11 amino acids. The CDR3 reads CASSLGHGYTF. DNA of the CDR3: TGCGCCAGCAGCTTAGGGCATGGCTACACCTTC.

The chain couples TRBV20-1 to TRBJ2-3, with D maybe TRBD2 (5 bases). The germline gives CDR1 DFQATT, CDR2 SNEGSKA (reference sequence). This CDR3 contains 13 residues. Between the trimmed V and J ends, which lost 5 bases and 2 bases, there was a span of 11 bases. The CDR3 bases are TGCAGTGCTGAGAGGGAATCCACAGATACGCAGTATTTT. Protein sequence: CSAERESTDTQYF.

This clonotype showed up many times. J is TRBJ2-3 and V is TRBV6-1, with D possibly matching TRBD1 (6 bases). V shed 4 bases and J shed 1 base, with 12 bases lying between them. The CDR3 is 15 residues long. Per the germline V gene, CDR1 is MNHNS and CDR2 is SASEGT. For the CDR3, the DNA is TGTGCCAGCAGTGGGGGGCAGGGCCGCACAGATACGCAGTATTTT. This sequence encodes CASSGGQGRTDTQYF.

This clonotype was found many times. The CDR3 region is CASSLTPPTLAGGRTDTQYF. Here the CDR3 DNA reads TGTGCCAGCAGCTTAACCCCGCCGACCCTAGCGGGGGGCCGCACAGATACGCAGTATTTT. V usage is TRBV7-2 and J usage is TRBJ2-3; 11 nucleotides align to TRBD2. The trim removed 2 bases at V and 1 base at J, leaving 14 bases unmatched. The CDR3 extends over 20 amino acids. CDR1 and CDR2 from the germline V gene are SGHTA and FQGNSA.

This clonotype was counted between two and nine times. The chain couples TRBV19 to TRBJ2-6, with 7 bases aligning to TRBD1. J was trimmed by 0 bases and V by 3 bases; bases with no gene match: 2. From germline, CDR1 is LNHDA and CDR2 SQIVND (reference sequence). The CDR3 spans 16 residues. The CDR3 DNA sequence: TGTGCCAGTAGTATCTGGGACAGCTCTGGGGCCAACGTCCTGACTTTC. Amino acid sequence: CASSIWDSSGANVLTF.

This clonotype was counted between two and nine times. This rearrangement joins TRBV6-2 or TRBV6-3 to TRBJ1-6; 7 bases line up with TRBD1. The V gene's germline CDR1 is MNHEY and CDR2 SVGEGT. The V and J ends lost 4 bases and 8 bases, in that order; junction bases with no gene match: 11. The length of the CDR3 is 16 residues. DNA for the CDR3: TGTGCCAGCAGTTCCTTGAAGAACAGGGGTGATTCACCCCTCCACTTT. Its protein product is CASSSLKNRGDSPLHF.

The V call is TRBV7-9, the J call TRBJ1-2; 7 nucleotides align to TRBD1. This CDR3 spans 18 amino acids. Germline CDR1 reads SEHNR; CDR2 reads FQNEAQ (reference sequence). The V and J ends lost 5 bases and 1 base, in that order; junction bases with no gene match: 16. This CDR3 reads CASSPQGDISFYNYGYTF. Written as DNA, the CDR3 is TGTGCCAGCAGCCCCCAGGGGGACATATCCTTCTATAACTATGGCTACACCTTC.

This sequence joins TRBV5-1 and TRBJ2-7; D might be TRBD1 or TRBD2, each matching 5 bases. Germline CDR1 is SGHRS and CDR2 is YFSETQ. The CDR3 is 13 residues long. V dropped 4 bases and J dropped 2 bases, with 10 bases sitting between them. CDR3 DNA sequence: TGCGCCAGCAGCCGGGACCCCCCCTACGAGCAGTACTTC. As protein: CASSRDPPYEQYF.

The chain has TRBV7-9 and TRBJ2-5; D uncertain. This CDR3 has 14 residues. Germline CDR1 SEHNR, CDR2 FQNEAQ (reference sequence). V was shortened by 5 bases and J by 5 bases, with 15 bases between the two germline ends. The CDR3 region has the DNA TGTGCCAGCAGCCCCCGGGCTAGTGGGGAGACCCAGTACTTC. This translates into CASSPRASGETQYF. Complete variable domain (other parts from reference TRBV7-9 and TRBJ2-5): DTGVSQNPRHKITKRGQNVTFRCDPISEHNRLYWYRQTLGQGPEFLTYFQNEAQLEKSRLLSDRFSAERPKGSFSTLEIQRTEQGDSAMYLCASSPRASGETQYFGPGTRLLVL.

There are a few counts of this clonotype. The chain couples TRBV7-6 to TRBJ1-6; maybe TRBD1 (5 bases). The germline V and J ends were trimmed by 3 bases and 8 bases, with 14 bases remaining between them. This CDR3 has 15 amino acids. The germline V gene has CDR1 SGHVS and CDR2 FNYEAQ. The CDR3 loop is CASSLAPGMDSPLHF. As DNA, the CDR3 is TGTGCCAGCAGCTTGGCCCCAGGGATGGATTCACCCCTCCACTTT.

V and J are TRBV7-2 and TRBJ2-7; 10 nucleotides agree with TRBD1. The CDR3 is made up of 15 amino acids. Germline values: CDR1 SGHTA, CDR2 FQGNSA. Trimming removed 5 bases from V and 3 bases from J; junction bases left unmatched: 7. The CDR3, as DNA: TGTGCCAGCAGCGTTGGGACAGGGGAAAGCTACGAGCAGTACTTC. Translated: CASSVGTGESYEQYF.

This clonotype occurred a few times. The CDR3 spells CASSQDWGALQETQYF. The DNA for the CDR3 is TGTGCCAGCAGCCAAGACTGGGGGGCCTTACAAGAGACCCAGTACTTC. This chain uses TRBV4-2 with TRBJ2-5; D may be TRBD1 or TRBD2 (6 bases each). V was cut by 0 bases and J by 2 bases, with 13 bases left in between. The CDR3 is 16 amino acids. CDR1 is LGHNA and CDR2 is YNFKEQ in the germline V gene.

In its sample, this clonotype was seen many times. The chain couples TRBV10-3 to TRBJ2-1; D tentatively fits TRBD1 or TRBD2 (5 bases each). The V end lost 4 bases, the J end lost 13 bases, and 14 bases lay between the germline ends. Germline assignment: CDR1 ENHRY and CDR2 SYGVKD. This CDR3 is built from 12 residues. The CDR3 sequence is CAISVFGAYQFF. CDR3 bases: TGTGCCATCAGTGTTTTCGGGGCCTACCAGTTCTTC.

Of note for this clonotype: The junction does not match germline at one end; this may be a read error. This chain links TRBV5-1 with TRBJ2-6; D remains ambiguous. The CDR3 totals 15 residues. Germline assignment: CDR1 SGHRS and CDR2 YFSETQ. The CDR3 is CASSLRSSGDNVLTF. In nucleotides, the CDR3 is TGCGCCAGCAGCTTAAGGAGCTCTGGGGACAACGTCCTGACTTTC. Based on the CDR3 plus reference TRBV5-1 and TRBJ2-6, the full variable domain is KAGVTQTPRYLIKTRGQQVTLSCSPISGHRSVSWYQQTPGQGLQFLFEYFSETQRNKGNFPGRFSGRQFSNSRSEMNVSTLELGDSALYLCASSLRSSGDNVLTFGAGSRLTVL.

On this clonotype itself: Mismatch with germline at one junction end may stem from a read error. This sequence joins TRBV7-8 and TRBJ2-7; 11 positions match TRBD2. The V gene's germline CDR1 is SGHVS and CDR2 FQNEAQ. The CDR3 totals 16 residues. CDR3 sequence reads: CASSLQLAGGPYEQCF. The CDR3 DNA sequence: TGTGCCAGCAGCTTACAGCTAGCGGGGGGCCCCTACGAGCAGTGCTTC.

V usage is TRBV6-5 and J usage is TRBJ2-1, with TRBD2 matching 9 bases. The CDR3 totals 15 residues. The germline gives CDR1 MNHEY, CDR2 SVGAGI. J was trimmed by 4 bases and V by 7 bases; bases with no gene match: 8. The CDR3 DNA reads TGTGCCAGCATCCGTGGTAGCGGGAGTTACAATGAGCAGTTCTTC. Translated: CASIRGSGSYNEQFF.

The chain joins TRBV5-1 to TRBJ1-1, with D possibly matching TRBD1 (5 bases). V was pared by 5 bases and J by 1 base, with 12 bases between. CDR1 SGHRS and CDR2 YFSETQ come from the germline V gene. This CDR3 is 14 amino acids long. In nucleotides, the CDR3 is TGCGCCAGCAGATCCGGGACGGCGAACACTGAAGCTTTCTTT. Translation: CASRSGTANTEAFF.

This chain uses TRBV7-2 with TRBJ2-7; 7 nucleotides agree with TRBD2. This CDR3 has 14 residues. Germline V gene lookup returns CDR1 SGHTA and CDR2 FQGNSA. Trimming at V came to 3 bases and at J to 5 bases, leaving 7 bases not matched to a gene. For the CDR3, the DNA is TGTGCCAGCAGCTTTACGGGAGGAGGCCACGAGCAGTACTTC. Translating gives CASSFTGGGHEQYF.

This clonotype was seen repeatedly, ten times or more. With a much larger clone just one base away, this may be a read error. CDR3 protein: CASSPRPVGVTGERFF. The CDR3 DNA is TGTGCCAGCAGCCCTAGGCCAGTTGGAGTCACCGGGGAGCGGTTTTTT. V is TRBV7-3 and J is TRBJ2-2; maybe TRBD2 (5 bases). The CDR3 totals 16 residues. Germline CDR1 SGHTA, CDR2 FQGTGA.

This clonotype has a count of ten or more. Written as DNA, the CDR3 is TGTGCCAGCAGCCCCGGTCCTGGGTGGACTGAAGCTTTCTTT. Translation gives CASSPGPGWTEAFF. This chain connects TRBV7-3 to TRBJ1-1, with unresolved D. Germline CDR1 is SGHTA and CDR2 is FQGTGA. Trimming left V 5 bases short and J 5 bases short, with 15 bases between. The CDR3 loop spans 14 amino acids.

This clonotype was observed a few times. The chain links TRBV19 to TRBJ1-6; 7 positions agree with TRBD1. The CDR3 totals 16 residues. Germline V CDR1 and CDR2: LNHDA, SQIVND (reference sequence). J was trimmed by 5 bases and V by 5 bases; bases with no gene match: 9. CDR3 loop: CASSLNWDRNNSPLHF. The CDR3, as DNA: TGTGCCAGTAGTTTAAACTGGGACAGAAATAATTCACCCCTCCACTTT.

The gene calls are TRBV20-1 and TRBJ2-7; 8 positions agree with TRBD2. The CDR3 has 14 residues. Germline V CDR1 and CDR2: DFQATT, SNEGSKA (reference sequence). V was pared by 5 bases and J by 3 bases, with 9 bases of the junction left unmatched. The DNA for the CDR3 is TGCAGTGCTGACGTTAGCGGGGAGGGCTACGAGCAGTACTTC. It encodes CSADVSGEGYEQYF.

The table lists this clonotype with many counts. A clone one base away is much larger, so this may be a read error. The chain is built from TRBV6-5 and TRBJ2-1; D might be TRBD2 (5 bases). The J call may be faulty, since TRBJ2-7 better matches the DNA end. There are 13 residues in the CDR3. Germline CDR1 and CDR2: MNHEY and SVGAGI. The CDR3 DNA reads TGTGCCAGCAAGCGGCAATCCTACAATGAGCAGTACTTC. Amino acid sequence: CASKRQSYNEQYF.

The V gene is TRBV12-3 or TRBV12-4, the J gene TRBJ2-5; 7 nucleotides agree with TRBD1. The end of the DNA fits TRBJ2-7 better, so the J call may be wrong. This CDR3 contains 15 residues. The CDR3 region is CASSLSLPDRNEQYF. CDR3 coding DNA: TGTGCCAGCAGTTTATCCCTCCCGGACAGGAACGAGCAGTACTTC.

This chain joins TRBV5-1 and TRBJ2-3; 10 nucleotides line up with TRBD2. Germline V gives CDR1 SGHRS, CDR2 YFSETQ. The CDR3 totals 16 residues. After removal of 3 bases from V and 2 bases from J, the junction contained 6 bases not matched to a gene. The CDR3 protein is CASSWLAGAFTDTQYF. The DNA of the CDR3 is TGCGCCAGCAGCTGGCTAGCGGGAGCCTTCACAGATACGCAGTATTTT.

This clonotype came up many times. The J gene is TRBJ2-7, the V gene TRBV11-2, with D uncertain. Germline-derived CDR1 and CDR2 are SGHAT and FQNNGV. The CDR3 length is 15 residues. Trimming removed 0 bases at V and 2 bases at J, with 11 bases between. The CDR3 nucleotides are TGTGCCAGCAGCTTAGATCTGGCAGGTGCCTACGAGCAGTACTTC. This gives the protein CASSLDLAGAYEQYF.

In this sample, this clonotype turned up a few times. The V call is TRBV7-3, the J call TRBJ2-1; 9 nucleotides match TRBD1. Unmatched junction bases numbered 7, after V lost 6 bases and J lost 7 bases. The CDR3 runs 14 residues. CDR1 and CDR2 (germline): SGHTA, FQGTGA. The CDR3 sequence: CASRTGTGQNEQFF. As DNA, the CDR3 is TGTGCCAGCAGGACCGGGACAGGGCAGAATGAGCAGTTCTTC.

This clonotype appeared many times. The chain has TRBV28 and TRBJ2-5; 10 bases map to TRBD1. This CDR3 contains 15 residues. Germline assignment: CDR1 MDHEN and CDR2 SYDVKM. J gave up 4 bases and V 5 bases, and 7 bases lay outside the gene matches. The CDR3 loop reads CASSPPGQGRETQYF. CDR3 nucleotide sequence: TGTGCCAGCAGTCCCCCGGGACAGGGGAGAGAGACCCAGTACTTC.

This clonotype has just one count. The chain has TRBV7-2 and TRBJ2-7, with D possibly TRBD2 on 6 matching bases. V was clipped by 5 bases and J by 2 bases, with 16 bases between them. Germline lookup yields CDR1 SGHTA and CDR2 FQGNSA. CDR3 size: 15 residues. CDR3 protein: CASSPQEGAAYEQYF. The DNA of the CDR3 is TGTGCCAGCAGCCCGCAGGAGGGAGCCGCCTACGAGCAGTACTTC.